The 13 T cell receptor beta chains reported below all come from one sample, sequenced in a study of regulatory T cells in long-lasting Graves disease. The time point is: newly diagnosed GD, antithyroid drugs for less than 3 months. Researchers made the TCR library from RNA that was extracted from PBMCs. According to the study, TCR beta libraries were built with iRepertoire HTBI primers and CDR3-region Arm-PCR. TCRdb itself ran the multiplex PCR reads through MiXCR, one entry per CDR3 protein. This sample has around 500,000 distinct CDR3 sequences, with approximately 15% found just once. This same sample was also part of a study on T cells in Graves' hyperthyroidism and ophthalmopathy.

The specimen comprised peripheral blood mononuclear cells (PBMCs), sampled at new diagnosis, from a patient treated with antithyroid drugs. The receptors derive from a man younger than 45 with Graves disease.

This clonotype was counted between two and nine times. The V gene is TRBV10-3, the J gene TRBJ2-7; 10 nucleotides line up with TRBD1. Germline lookup yields CDR1 ENHRY and CDR2 SYGVKD. The CDR3 has 14 amino acids. The junction had 5 bases not matched to a gene; V was cut back by 6 bases and J by 3 bases. The CDR3 protein is CAIRSGQGNYEQYF. CDR3 DNA sequence: TGTGCCATCAGGTCGGGACAGGGGAACTACGAGCAGTACTTC.

With regard to this clonotype: A read error may explain this, as a much larger clone is one base away. The CDR3 sequence is CVSSDGTSGTYEQYF. CDR3 nucleotide sequence: TGTGTCAGCAGTGACGGGACTAGCGGGACCTACGAGCAGTACTTC. The V call is TRBV6-2 or TRBV6-3, the J call TRBJ2-7; 13 bases agree with TRBD2. CDR1 is MNHEY, CDR2 SVGEGT, per germline. The CDR3 totals 15 residues.

V gene TRBV6-5 combines with J gene TRBJ2-5; 7 bases map to TRBD2. The CDR3 extends over 14 amino acids. Trimming at V came to 4 bases and at J to 4 bases, leaving 6 bases not matched to a gene. CDR1 and CDR2 from the germline V gene are MNHEY and SVGAGI. The CDR3 protein is CASSFLRGRETQYF. The CDR3 DNA sequence: TGTGCCAGCAGTTTCCTTCGCGGGAGAGAGACCCAGTACTTC.

Ten or more counts support this clonotype. J is TRBJ2-7 and V is TRBV11-2; D gene uncertain. V lost 5 bases, J lost 4 bases, and 6 bases lay in between. The CDR3 sequence is 11 residues long. Per germline, CDR1 SGHAT and CDR2 FQNNGV. The CDR3, as DNA: TGTGCCAGCAGCGGGTGGTACGAGCAGTACTTC. Its translation is CASSGWYEQYF.

In this sample, this clonotype turned up many times. The rearrangement joins TRBV20-1 to TRBJ2-3, with TRBD2 matching over 8 bases. Trimming removed 0 bases from V and 6 bases from J; junction bases left unmatched: 8. CDR1 is DFQATT and CDR2 is SNEGSKA in the germline V gene (reference sequence). The CDR3 sequence is 15 residues long. The CDR3 here is CSARDPSGRGDTQYF. CDR3 nucleotide sequence: TGCAGTGCTAGAGATCCCAGCGGGAGAGGCGATACGCAGTATTTT.

This clonotype was seen at least ten times. The J gene is TRBJ1-1, the V gene TRBV20-1; D gene ambiguous. V was cut by 3 bases and J by 7 bases, with 9 bases left in between. CDR3 size: 11 residues. Germline CDR1 DFQATT, CDR2 SNEGSKA (reference sequence). CDR3: CSASTGNEAFF. The CDR3 DNA reads as TGCAGTGCTAGTACCGGAAATGAAGCTTTCTTT.

The chain carries TRBV19 and TRBJ2-1, with unresolved D. This CDR3 spans 12 amino acids. Between the trimmed V and J ends, which lost 3 bases and 7 bases, there was a span of 7 bases. Germline assignment: CDR1 LNHDA and CDR2 SQIVND (reference sequence). CDR3 in DNA: TGTGCCAGTAGTATCGAGCAGAATGAGCAGTTCTTC. It specifies CASSIEQNEQFF.

The gene calls are TRBV20-1 and TRBJ2-3; D possibly corresponds to TRBD2 (6 bases). Germline V gives CDR1 DFQATT, CDR2 SNEGSKA (reference sequence). The CDR3 sequence is 18 residues long. The V gene lost 5 bases and the J gene lost 1 base, with 25 bases spanning the gap. DNA of the CDR3: TGCAGTGCTGCGTTCGGGGGAGCTATGGACTTCCGCACAGATACGCAGTATTTT. Protein sequence: CSAAFGGAMDFRTDTQYF.

This clonotype showed up many times. The rearrangement links TRBV6-5 to TRBJ2-3, with 7 bases identical to TRBD2. The CDR3 spans 15 residues. With V trimmed by 2 bases and J by 5 bases, 7 bases remained unmatched. Germline V gives CDR1 MNHEY, CDR2 SVGAGI. The CDR3: CASSYRAGEEDTQYF. The CDR3 DNA follows: TGTGCCAGCAGTTACCGGGCGGGAGAGGAAGATACGCAGTATTTT.

This clonotype has a count of ten or more. The chain carries TRBV13 and TRBJ2-1, with D perhaps given as TRBD1 or TRBD2 (7 bases each). The CDR3 extends over 19 amino acids. CDR1 and CDR2 from the germline V gene are PRHDT and FYEKMQ (reference sequence). The V gene lost 4 bases and the J gene lost 0 bases, with 22 bases spanning the gap. CDR3 amino acids: CASSSRGLAEGSSYNEQFF. DNA of the CDR3: TGTGCCAGCAGCTCTAGGGGGCTAGCGGAGGGGAGCTCCTACAATGAGCAGTTCTTC.

The chain carries TRBV5-6 and TRBJ1-1; no definite D call. CDR1 is SGHDT and CDR2 is YYEEEE in the germline V gene. The CDR3 sequence is 14 residues long. Trimming left V 0 bases short and J 3 bases short, with 9 bases between. The CDR3 here is CASSLGLRDTEAFF. The CDR3 coding sequence is TGTGCCAGCAGCTTGGGCCTAAGGGACACTGAAGCTTTCTTT.

This clonotype was detected only a few times. The CDR3, as DNA: TGTGCCAGCAGTGCGGGAACCGTAGGGGCCAATCAGCCCCAGCATTTT. Translating gives CASSAGTVGANQPQHF. This chain uses TRBV6-2 or TRBV6-3 with TRBJ1-5; possible D gene TRBD1, 5 bases. The V and J ends lost 5 bases and 3 bases respectively, with 17 bases between them. Germline loops: CDR1 MNHEY, CDR2 SVGEGT. This CDR3 has 16 amino acids.

This clonotype was found many times. The V gene is TRBV29-1, the J gene TRBJ2-5; 11 bases align to TRBD2. Germline loops: CDR1 SQVTM, CDR2 ANQGSEA. The CDR3 sequence is 16 residues long. The V and J ends lost 0 bases and 3 bases, in that order; junction bases with no gene match: 6. CDR3 loop: CSVEDLETSGKETQYF. The CDR3 DNA sequence: TGCAGCGTTGAAGATCTCGAGACTAGCGGGAAAGAGACCCAGTACTTC.